These T cell receptor beta chains were read from a single sample in a study of cytomegalovirus exposure and HLA in healthy donors. TCRdb keeps only in-frame clones here, not all; method: immunoSEQ multiplex PCR. The sample shows about 120,000 clones, about 80% of them seen only once. The sequenced sample consisted of PBMCs. Every receptor here comes from a male donor in good health and CMV-seronegative. Each CDR3 is given with its conserved first and last residue. The D gene is left open where the match is weak. Clone size, where shown, is once, few, many, or a class for clones that have expanded.

d_gene,v_gene,abundance,j_gene,CDR3nt,CDR3aa
TRBD2,TRBV5-6,.,TRBJ2-1,TGTGCCAGCAGCTTGGAGGCCCAGCGGGGGGGCCATAATGAGCAGTTCTTC,CASSLEAQRGGHNEQFF
.,TRBV6-5,few,TRBJ1-2,TGTGCCAGCAGCCTTACAACCAACTATGGCTACACCTTC,CASSLTTNYGYTF
TRBD1,TRBV5-6,.,TRBJ1-5,TGTGCCAGCAGCCCCCGACAGGGGGCGCTGGATGGCAATCAGCCCCAGCATTTT,CASSPRQGALDGNQPQHF
TRBD1,TRBV18,.,TRBJ1-6,TGTGCCAGCTCAGGCCGGGACAGAGATTCACCCCTCCACTTT,CASSGRDRDSPLHF
.,TRBV18,.,TRBJ2-1,TGTGCCAGCTCATCCGGGACACCGAATGAGCAGTTCTTC,CASSSGTPNEQFF
.,TRBV6-1,.,TRBJ2-3,TGTGCCAGCAGTGAGCAGTTCACAGATACGCAGTATTTT,CASSEQFTDTQYF
.,TRBV11-2,once,TRBJ1-2,TGTGCCAGCAGCTTAGTGGGGCCCCCCGACTATGGCTACACCTTC,CASSLVGPPDYGYTF
.,TRBV10-3,.,TRBJ2-7,TGTGCCATCAGTGAGCGGGGCTACGAGCAGTACTTC,CAISERGYEQYF
.,TRBV27,.,TRBJ1-5,TGTGCCAGCAGTCCCGGGGGGGGGCCCCAGCATTTT,CASSPGGGPQHF
TRBD2,TRBV28,.,TRBJ2-5,TGTGCCAGCAGTTCCCGGCGGGGGGCGGGAGAGACCCAGTACTTC,CASSSRRGAGETQYF
TRBD1,TRBV5-6,.,TRBJ1-2,TGTGCCAGCAGCCCCGGGACAGCCTTTTTTGGCTACACCTTC,CASSPGTAFFGYTF
TRBD1,TRBV10-1,.,TRBJ2-2,TGCGCCAGCAGTGAGTCGAGGGCAGGGGGCTACACCGGGGAGCTGTTTTTT,CASSESRAGGYTGELFF
.,TRBV28,.,TRBJ2-1,TGTGCCAGCAGTTTATGGGCGGACAGTCGGCAGGAGCAGTTCTTC,CASSLWADSRQEQFF
.,TRBV2,.,TRBJ1-1,TGTGCCAGCAGCCAGACAGGTACCATGAACACTGAAGCTTTCTTT,CASSQTGTMNTEAFF
.,TRBV27,.,TRBJ2-7,TGTGCCAGCAGTTTTTTGGTAGGGAGGAACGAGCAGTACTTC,CASSFLVGRNEQYF
.,TRBV19,.,TRBJ2-2,TGTGCCAGTAGGACGGGAACCGGGGAGCTGTTTTTT,CASRTGTGELFF
TRBD1,TRBV2,.,TRBJ2-3,TGTGCCAGCCGGGACAGCTATCTAAATACGCAGTATTTT,CASRDSYLNTQYF
.,TRBV7-8,.,TRBJ1-2,TGTGCCAGCAGCTCCGGTATTGGCTACACCTTC,CASSSGIGYTF
.,TRBV18,once,TRBJ1-5,TGTGCCAGTCACAGAGAAATTAGTAGCAATCAGCCCCAGCATTTT,CASHREISSNQPQHF
.,TRBV9,.,TRBJ2-2,TGTGCCAGCAGCGTAGAACGGCGGATGAACACCGGGGAGCTGTTTTTT,CASSVERRMNTGELFF
.,TRBV19,few,TRBJ2-5,TGTGCCAGTAGTATAGGCTGGCAGTACCAAGAGACCCAGTACTTC,CASSIGWQYQETQYF
.,TRBV29-1,few,TRBJ2-5,TGCAGCGTTGACGGGGCCCAGGGGCGCCGAGAGACCCAGTACTTC,CSVDGAQGRRETQYF
.,TRBV7-2,.,TRBJ1-1,TGTGCCAGCAGCCTACAGAGGAACACTGAAGCTTTCTTT,CASSLQRNTEAFF